Given below is one TCR beta chain in context. This record belongs to a study of blood T cell repertoires in COVID-19. V was trimmed by 0 bases and J by 4 bases, leaving 13 bases between them. In germline, CDR1 is MGHRA, CDR2 YSYEKL. This CDR3 comprises 15 residues. Using immunoSEQ multiplex PCR, the repertoire was profiled, and TCRdb retains in-frame clones only, with some absent. The sample holds approximately 160,000 clones; more than 90% are singletons and the top ten take about a sixth. This TCR was sampled from a man aged 55-75 years with active or convalescent COVID-19. This chain connects TRBV4-1 to TRBJ2-7; the D gene is possibly TRBD2 (6 bases). The sample comprised peripheral blood. Here the CDR3 DNA reads TGCGCCAGCAGCCAAGAGTGGGAGGCTTCATACGAGCAGTACTTC. As protein: CASSQEWEASYEQYF.